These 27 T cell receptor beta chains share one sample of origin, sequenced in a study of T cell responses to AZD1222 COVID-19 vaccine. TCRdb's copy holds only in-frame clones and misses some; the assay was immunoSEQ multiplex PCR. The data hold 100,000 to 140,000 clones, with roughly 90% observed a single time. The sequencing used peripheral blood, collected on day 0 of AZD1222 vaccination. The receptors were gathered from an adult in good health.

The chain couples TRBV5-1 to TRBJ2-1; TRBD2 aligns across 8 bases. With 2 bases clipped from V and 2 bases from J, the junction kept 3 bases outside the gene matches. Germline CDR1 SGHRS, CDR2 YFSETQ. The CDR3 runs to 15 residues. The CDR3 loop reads CASSLSAGAYNEQFF. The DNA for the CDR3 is TGCGCCAGCAGCTTATCAGCGGGGGCCTACAATGAGCAGTTCTTC.

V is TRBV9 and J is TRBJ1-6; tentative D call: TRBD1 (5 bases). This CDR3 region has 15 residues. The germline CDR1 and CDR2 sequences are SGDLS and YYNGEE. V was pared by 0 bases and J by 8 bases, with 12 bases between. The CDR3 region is CASSVGGVPDSPLHF. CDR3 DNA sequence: TGTGCCAGCAGCGTAGGGGGGGTCCCAGATTCACCCCTCCACTTT. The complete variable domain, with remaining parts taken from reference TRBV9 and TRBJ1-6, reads DSGVTQTPKHLITATGQRVTLRCSPRSGDLSVYWYQQSLDQGLQFLIQYYNGEERAKGNILERFSAQQFPDLHSELNLSSLELGDSALYFCASSVGGVPDSPLHFGNGTRLTVT.

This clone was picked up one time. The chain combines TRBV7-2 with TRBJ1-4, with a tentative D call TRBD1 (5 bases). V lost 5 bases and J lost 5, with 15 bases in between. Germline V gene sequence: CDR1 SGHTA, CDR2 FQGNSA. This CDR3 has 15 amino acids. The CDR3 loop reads CASSPRMGGNEKLFF. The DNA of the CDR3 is TGTGCCAGCAGCCCTCGAATGGGGGGGAATGAAAAACTGTTTTTT.

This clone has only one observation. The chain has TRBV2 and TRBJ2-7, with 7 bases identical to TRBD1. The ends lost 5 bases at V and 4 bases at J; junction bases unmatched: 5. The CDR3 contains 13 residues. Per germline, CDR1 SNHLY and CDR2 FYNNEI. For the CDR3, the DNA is TGTGCCAGCAGTAGGGACAGAAAGTACGAGCAGTACTTC. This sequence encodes CASSRDRKYEQYF.

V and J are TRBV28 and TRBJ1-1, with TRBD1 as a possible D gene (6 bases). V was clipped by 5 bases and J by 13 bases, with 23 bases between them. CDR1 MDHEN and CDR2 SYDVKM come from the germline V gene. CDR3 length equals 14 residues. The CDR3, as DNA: TGTGCCAGCAGTCAAGGGGTCCAGGCAGGGGCGTTTTTCTTT. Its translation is CASSQGVQAGAFFF. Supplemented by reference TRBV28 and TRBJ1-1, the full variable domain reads DVKVTQSSRYLVKRTGEKVFLECVQDMDHENMFWYRQDPGLGLRLIYFSYDVKMKEKGDIPEGYSVSREKKERFSLILESASTNQTSMYLCASSQGVQAGAFFFGQGTRLTVV.

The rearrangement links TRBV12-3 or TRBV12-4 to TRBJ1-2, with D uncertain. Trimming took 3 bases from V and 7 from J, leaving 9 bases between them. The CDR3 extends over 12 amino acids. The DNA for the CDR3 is TGTGCCAGCAGTTTGTCACCTCCTGGCTACACCTTC. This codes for CASSLSPPGYTF.

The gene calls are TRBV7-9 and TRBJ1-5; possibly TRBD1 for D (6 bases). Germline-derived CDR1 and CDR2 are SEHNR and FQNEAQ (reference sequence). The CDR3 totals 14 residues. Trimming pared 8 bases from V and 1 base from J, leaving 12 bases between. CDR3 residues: CASQTTGSNQPQHF. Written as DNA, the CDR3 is TGTGCCAGCCAAACAACAGGGAGCAATCAGCCCCAGCATTTT.

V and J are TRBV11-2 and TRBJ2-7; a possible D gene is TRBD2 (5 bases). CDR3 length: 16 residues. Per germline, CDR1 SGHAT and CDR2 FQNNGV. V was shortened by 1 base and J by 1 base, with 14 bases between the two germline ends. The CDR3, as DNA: TGTGCCAGCAGCTTAGGGAGAGGACTGAGGTCCTACGAGCAGTACTTC. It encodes CASSLGRGLRSYEQYF.

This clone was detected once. In DNA form, the CDR3 reads TGTGCCAGCAGCTTAGAAGGAGGGCTAGCCGGGGAGCTGTTTTTT. Its protein is CASSLEGGLAGELFF. The V and J genes are TRBV7-9 and TRBJ2-2, with D perhaps matching TRBD2 (6 bases). CDR1 and CDR2 (germline): SEHNR, FQNEAQ (reference sequence). This CDR3 has 15 residues. The ends were cut back, 1 base at V and 6 bases at J, with 12 bases in the middle.

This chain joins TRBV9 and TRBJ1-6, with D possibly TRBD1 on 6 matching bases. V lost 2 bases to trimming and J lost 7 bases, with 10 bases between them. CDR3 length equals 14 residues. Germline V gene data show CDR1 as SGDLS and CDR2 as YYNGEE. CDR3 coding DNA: TGTGCCAGCAGCGTTAACAGGGTCAATTCACCCCTCCACTTT. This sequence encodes CASSVNRVNSPLHF. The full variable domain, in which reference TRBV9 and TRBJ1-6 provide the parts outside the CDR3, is DSGVTQTPKHLITATGQRVTLRCSPRSGDLSVYWYQQSLDQGLQFLIQYYNGEERAKGNILERFSAQQFPDLHSELNLSSLELGDSALYFCASSVNRVNSPLHFGNGTRLTVT.

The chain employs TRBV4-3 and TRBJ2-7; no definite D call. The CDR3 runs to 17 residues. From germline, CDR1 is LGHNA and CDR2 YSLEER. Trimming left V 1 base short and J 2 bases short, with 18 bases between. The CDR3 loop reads CASSQGVSSTLPYEQYF. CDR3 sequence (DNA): TGCGCCAGCAGCCAAGGAGTCAGCTCCACTTTACCCTACGAGCAGTACTTC.

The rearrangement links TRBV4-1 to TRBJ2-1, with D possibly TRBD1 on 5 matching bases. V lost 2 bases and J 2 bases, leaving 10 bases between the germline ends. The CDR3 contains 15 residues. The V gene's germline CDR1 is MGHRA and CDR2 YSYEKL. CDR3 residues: CASSQPTDTYNEQFF. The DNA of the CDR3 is TGCGCCAGCAGCCAACCTACGGACACCTACAATGAGCAGTTCTTC.

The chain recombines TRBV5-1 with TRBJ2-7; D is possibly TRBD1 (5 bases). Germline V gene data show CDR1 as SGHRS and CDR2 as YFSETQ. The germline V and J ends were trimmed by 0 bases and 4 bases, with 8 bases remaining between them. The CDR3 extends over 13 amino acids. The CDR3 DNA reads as TGCGCCAGCAGCTTGGGACAGTCTTACGAGCAGTACTTC. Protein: CASSLGQSYEQYF.

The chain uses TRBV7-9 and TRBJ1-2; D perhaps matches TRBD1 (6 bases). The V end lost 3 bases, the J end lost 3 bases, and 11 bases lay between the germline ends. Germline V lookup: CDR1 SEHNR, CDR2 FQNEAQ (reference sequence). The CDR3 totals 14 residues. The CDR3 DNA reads TGTGCCAGCAGCTTCGAGGGGGGTCACTATGGCTACACCTTC. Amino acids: CASSFEGGHYGYTF.

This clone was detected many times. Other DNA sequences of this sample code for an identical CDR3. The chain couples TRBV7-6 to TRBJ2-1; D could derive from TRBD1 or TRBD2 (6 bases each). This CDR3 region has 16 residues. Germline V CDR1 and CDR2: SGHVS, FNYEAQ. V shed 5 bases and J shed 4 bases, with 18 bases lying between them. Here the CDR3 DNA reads TGTGCCAGCAGCCCACAGGGACTGGGAACTTACAATGAGCAGTTCTTC. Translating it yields CASSPQGLGTYNEQFF.

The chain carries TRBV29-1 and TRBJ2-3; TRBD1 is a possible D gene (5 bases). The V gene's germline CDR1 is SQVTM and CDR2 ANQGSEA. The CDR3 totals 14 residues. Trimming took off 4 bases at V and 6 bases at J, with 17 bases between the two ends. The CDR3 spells CSVGGGEVSDTQYF. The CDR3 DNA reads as TGCAGCGTTGGGGGCGGAGAGGTTTCCGATACGCAGTATTTT.

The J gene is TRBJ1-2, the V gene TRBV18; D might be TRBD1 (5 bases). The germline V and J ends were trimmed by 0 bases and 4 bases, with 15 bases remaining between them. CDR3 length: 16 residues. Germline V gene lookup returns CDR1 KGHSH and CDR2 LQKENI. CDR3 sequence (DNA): TGTGCCAGCTCACCACCGGGAACAGCGGGGGGCTATGGCTACACCTTC. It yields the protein CASSPPGTAGGYGYTF. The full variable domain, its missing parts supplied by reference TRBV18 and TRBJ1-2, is NAGVMQNPRHLVRRRGQEARLRCSPMKGHSHVYWYRQLPEEGLKFMVYLQKENIIDESGMPKERFSAEFPKEGPSILRIQQVVRGDSAAYFCASSPPGTAGGYGYTFGSGTRLTVV.

CDR3 amino acids: CASSPPSGPWYEQYF. The CDR3 DNA reads as TGTGCCAGCAGCCCCCCAAGCGGACCCTGGTACGAGCAGTACTTC. The V call is TRBV7-9, the J call TRBJ2-7; possible D gene TRBD2, 5 bases. V was shortened by 5 bases and J by 4 bases, with 18 bases between the two germline ends. The CDR3 runs 15 residues. CDR1 and CDR2 (germline): SEHNR, FQNEAQ (reference sequence).

The CDR3: CASSIDWALEDSFDNQPQHF. The DNA of the CDR3 is TGTGCCAGTAGTATAGATTGGGCGTTGGAGGATAGCTTCGACAATCAGCCCCAGCATTTT. The V and J genes are TRBV19 and TRBJ1-5; no definite D call. The CDR3 covers 20 residues. The V gene lost 0 bases and the J gene lost 3 bases, with 24 bases spanning the gap. Looked up from germline, CDR1 is LNHDA and CDR2 is SQIVND (reference sequence).

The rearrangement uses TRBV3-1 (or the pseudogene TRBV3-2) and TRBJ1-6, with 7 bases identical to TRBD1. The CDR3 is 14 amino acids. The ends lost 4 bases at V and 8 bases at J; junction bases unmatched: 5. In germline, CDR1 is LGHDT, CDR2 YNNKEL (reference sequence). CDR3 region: CASSPRGGDSPLHF. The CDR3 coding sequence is TGTGCCAGCAGCCCCAGGGGGGGAGATTCACCCCTCCACTTT.

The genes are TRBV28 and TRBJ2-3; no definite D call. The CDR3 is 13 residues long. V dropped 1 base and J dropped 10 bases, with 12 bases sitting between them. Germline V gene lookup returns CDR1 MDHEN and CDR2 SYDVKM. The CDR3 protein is CASSLSPRLAQYF. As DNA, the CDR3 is TGTGCCAGCAGTTTATCTCCTAGATTGGCGCAGTATTTT.

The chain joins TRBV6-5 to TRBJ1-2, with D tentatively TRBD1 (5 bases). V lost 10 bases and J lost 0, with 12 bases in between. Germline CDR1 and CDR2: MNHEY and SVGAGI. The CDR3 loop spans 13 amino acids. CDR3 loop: CATGALANYGYTF. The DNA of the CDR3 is TGTGCCACCGGGGCCCTAGCTAACTATGGCTACACCTTC.

This chain's CDR3 is CASSSRLSSSYNEQFF. DNA of the CDR3: TGTGCCAGCAGCTCCCGACTTTCTAGCTCCTACAATGAGCAGTTCTTC. V and J are TRBV11-3 and TRBJ2-1; no firm D call. In germline, CDR1 is SGHNT, CDR2 YENEEA. There are 16 residues in the CDR3. The V gene lost 4 bases and the J gene lost 0 bases, with 13 bases spanning the gap.

In nucleotides, the CDR3 is TGTGCCAGCAGCTTAGCGGGAGTGGTAGATACGCAGTATTTT. As protein: CASSLAGVVDTQYF. The genes are TRBV7-2 and TRBJ2-3, with D possibly matching TRBD2 (5 bases). Per germline, CDR1 SGHTA and CDR2 FQGNSA. There are 14 residues in the CDR3. V gave up 0 bases and J gave up 5 bases, with 9 bases separating them. The variable domain in full, with the rest retrieved from reference TRBV7-2 and TRBJ2-3, is GAGVSQSPSNKVTEKGKDVELRCDPISGHTALYWYRQSLGQGLEFLIYFQGNSAPDKSGLPSDRFSAERTGGSVSTLTIQRTQQEDSAVYLCASSLAGVVDTQYFGPGTRLTVL.

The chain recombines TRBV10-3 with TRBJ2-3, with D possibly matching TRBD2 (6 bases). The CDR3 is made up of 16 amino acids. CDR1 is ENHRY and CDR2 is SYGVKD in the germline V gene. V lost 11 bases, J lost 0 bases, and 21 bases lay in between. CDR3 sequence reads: CAGGTADSFSTDTQYF. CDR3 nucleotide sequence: TGTGCCGGCGGGACCGCCGATAGCTTTAGCACAGATACGCAGTATTTT.

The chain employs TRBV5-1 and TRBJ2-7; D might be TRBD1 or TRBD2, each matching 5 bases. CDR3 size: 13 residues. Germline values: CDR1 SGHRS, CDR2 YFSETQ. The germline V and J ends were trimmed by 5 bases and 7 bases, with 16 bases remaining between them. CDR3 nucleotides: TGCGCCAGCAGATCCGGGACCACTTATGAGCAGTACTTC. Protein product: CASRSGTTYEQYF. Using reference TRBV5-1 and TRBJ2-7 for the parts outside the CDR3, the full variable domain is KAGVTQTPRYLIKTRGQQVTLSCSPISGHRSVSWYQQTPGQGLQFLFEYFSETQRNKGNFPGRFSGRQFSNSRSEMNVSTLELGDSALYLCASRSGTTYEQYFGPGTRLTVT.

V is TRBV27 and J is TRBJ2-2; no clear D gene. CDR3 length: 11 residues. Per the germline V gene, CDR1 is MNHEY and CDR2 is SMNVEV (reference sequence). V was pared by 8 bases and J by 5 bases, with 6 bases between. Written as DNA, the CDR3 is TGTGCCAGCTCCGGAACCGGGGAGCTGTTTTTT. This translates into CASSGTGELFF.